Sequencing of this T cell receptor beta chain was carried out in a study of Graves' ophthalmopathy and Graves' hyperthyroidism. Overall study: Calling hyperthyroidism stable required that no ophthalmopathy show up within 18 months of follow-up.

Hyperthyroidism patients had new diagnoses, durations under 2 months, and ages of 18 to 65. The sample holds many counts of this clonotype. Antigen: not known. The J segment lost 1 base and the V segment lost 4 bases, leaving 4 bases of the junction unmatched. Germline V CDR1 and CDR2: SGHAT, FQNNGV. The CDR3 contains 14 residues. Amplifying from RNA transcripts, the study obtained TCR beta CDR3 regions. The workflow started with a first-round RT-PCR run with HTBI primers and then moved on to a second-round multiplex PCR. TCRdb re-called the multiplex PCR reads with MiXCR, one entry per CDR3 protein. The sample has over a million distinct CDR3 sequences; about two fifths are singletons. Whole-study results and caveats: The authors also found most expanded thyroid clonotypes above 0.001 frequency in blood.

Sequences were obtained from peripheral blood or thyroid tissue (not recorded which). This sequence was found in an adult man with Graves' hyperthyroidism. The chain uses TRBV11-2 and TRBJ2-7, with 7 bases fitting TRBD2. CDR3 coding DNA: TGTGCCAGCAGCTCGGTGGGACTATCCTACGAGCAGTACTTC. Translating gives CASSSVGLSYEQYF.